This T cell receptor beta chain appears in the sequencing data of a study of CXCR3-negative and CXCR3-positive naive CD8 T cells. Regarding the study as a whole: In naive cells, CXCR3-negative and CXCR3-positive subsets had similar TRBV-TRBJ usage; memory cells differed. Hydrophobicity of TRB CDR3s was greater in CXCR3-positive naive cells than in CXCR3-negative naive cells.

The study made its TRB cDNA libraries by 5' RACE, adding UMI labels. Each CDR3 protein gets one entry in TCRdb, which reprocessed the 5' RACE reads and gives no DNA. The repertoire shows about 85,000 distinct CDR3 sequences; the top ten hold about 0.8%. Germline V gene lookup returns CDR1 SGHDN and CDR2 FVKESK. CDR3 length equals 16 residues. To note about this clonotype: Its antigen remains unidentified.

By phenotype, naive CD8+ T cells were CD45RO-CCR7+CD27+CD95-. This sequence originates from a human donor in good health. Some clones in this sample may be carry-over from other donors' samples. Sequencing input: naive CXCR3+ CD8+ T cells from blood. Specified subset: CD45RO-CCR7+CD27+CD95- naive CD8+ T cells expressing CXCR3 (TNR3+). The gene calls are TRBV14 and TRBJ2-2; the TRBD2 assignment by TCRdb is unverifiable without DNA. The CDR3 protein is CASSRPASWNTGELFF.